A single sample is the source of the 25 T cell receptor beta chains below, sequenced in a study of read filtering for tumor transcriptome and immune sequencing. Molecular barcoded adaptors covering alpha/delta and beta/gamma chains were used on roughly 400 ng RNA. TCRdb recomputed calls from the reads with MiXCR, one row per CDR3 protein. The sample includes around 40,000 distinct CDR3 sequences, roughly an eighth of them seen just once. The sample comprised a population of CD138-negative cells sorted from bone marrow. These receptor sequences come from a donor aged 40 or older with multiple myeloma.

This clonotype was detected ten times or more. CDR3 residues: CASSTGTSQFF. The CDR3 DNA sequence: TGTGCCAGCAGTACCGGGACTAGTCAGTTCTTC. The genes are TRBV12-3 or TRBV12-4 and TRBJ2-1, with 8 bases matching TRBD2. This CDR3 comprises 11 residues. Trimming cost V 5 bases and J 13 bases; bases outside gene matches: 4.

This clonotype occurred many times. The rearrangement uses TRBV7-9 and TRBJ2-1; D is unresolved. CDR1 and CDR2 (germline): SEHNR, FQNEAQ (reference sequence). The CDR3 is 14 residues long. The V end was cut by 2 bases, the J end by 4 bases, with 9 bases between. The CDR3 loop reads CASSLSGRYNEQFF. The CDR3 bases are TGTGCCAGCAGCTTATCGGGTCGGTACAATGAGCAGTTCTTC.

A few counts support this clonotype. A much larger clone differs by one base, so this may be a read error. This sequence joins TRBV28 and TRBJ2-1, with a weak D call TRBD2 (6 bases). CDR1 and CDR2 from the germline V gene are MDHEN and SYDVKM. The CDR3 contains 17 residues. CDR3 nucleotide sequence: TGTGCCAGCAGTTTCGGAGTAGCGGCGAGCTCCTACAATGGGCAGTTCTTC. Protein product: CASSFGVAASSYNGQFF.

The count of this clonotype is one. This may be a read error, as it is one base from a much larger clone. The conserved phenylalanine or tryptophan normally closing the CDR3 is absent here, so this likely arose from a read error. The chain couples TRBV6-4 to TRBJ1-1; D is unresolved. Trimming took 4 bases from V and 0 from J, leaving 6 bases between them. CDR3 length: 13 residues. Per the germline V gene, CDR1 is MRHNA and CDR2 is SNTAGT. CDR3 coding DNA: TGTGCCAGCAGTGGGCTAATGAACACTGAAGCTTTCTCT. Translating gives CASSGLMNTEAFS.

For this clonotype: A clone one base away is much larger, so this may be a read error. The chain employs TRBV20-1 and TRBJ2-7; D remains unclear. Per the germline V gene, CDR1 is DFQATT and CDR2 is SNEGSKA (reference sequence). V gave up 1 base and J gave up 6 bases, with 10 bases separating them. This CDR3 is built from 12 residues. CDR3 protein: CSARAQAREQYF. The CDR3 DNA is TGCAGTGCTAGAGCTCAAGCGCGCGAGCAGTACTTC.

Only a few counts were recorded for this clonotype. A much larger clone sits a single nucleotide away, making a read error possible. The conserved phenylalanine or tryptophan normally closing the CDR3 is absent here, so this likely arose from a read error. The chain recombines TRBV20-1 with TRBJ2-7; possibly TRBD2 for D (5 bases). This CDR3 comprises 12 residues. The germline CDR1 and CDR2 sequences are DFQATT and SNEGSKA (reference sequence). CDR3 DNA: TGCACCGGTAGGGCGGGTGCCTACGAGCAGTACCTC. Protein: CTGRAGAYEQYL.

This clonotype showed up many times. The chain is built from TRBV20-1 and TRBJ2-2, with 12 nucleotides matching TRBD2. The J segment lost 1 base and the V segment lost 6 bases, leaving 15 bases of the junction unmatched. This CDR3 comprises 19 residues. The germline V gene encodes CDR1 DFQATT and CDR2 SNEGSKA (reference sequence). The CDR3 bases are TGCAGTGCCCGATCCGCTAGCGGGAGGGCCGGTGGGAACACCGGGGAGCTGTTTTTT. Translated, it gives CSARSASGRAGGNTGELFF.

This clonotype was seen repeatedly, ten times or more. V and J are TRBV28 and TRBJ1-1; D gene uncertain. The CDR3 length is 13 residues. Germline V gene sequence: CDR1 MDHEN, CDR2 SYDVKM. Trimming cost V 6 bases and J 4 bases, with 12 bases left between them. The CDR3 bases are TGTGCCAGCAGCCGAAGTCGGAGCACTGAAGCTTTCTTT. Its translation: CASSRSRSTEAFF.

In its sample, this clonotype was seen many times. This chain links TRBV5-1 with TRBJ2-7; possibly TRBD2 for D (5 bases). Looked up from germline, CDR1 is SGHRS and CDR2 is YFSETQ. Trimming left V 4 bases short and J 4 bases short, with 15 bases between. This CDR3 spans 14 amino acids. CDR3: CASSQALLGYEQYF. The DNA for the CDR3 is TGCGCCAGCAGCCAAGCCTTACTAGGGTACGAGCAGTACTTC.

There are many counts of this clonotype. The rearrangement joins TRBV4-1 to TRBJ2-1; D possibly corresponds to TRBD2 (6 bases). The germline CDR1 and CDR2 sequences are MGHRA and YSYEKL. CDR3 size: 15 residues. V gave up 5 bases and J gave up 7 bases, with 18 bases separating them. The CDR3 protein is CASSATGTGTNEQFF. CDR3 in DNA: TGCGCCAGCAGCGCCACCGGGACTGGTACAAATGAGCAGTTCTTC.

There are many counts of this clonotype. The gene calls are TRBV12-3 or TRBV12-4 and TRBJ1-4; 7 nucleotides agree with TRBD1. Unmatched junction bases numbered 4, after V lost 2 bases and J lost 7 bases. The length of the CDR3 is 14 residues. CDR3 residues: CASSLTQGGEKLFF. CDR3 nucleotide sequence: TGTGCCAGCAGTTTAACCCAGGGGGGTGAAAAACTGTTTTTT.

This clonotype appeared a few times. This sequence joins TRBV11-2 and TRBJ1-5; D is unresolved. The V gene's germline CDR1 is SGHAT and CDR2 FQNNGV. Trimming cost V 1 base and J 4 bases, with 11 bases left between them. This CDR3 contains 15 residues. The CDR3 DNA reads as TGTGCCAGCAGCTTAGGCCCAACTTTTAATCAGCCCCAGCATTTT. Translating gives CASSLGPTFNQPQHF.

In this sample, this clonotype turned up many times. CDR3 DNA: TGCGCCAGCAGCCCAAAACTTGCCGGGACTAGCAGGATTCTCGTGGGGGATACGCAGTATTTT. This translates into CASSPKLAGTSRILVGDTQYF. This chain connects TRBV4-1 to TRBJ2-3; 9 bases align to TRBD2. The length of the CDR3 is 21 residues. From germline, CDR1 is MGHRA and CDR2 YSYEKL. V shed 4 bases, J shed 6 bases, and the junction held 26 bases outside the gene matches.

In the case of this clonotype: With a far larger clone one base away, a read error is the likely cause. The CDR3 protein is CASSLAGVREFLGNEQLF. CDR3 in DNA: TGTGCCAGCAGCTTGGCTGGGGTGCGGGAATTCCTAGGCAATGAGCAGCTCTTC. The chain is built from TRBV7-2 and TRBJ2-1, with a possible D match to TRBD2 (6 bases). CDR1 SGHTA and CDR2 FQGNSA come from the germline V gene. This CDR3 comprises 18 residues.

This clonotype has ten or more counts. The V call is TRBV7-9, the J call TRBJ2-7; D remains ambiguous. With 3 bases removed from V and 6 bases from J, the gap between germline ends came to 6 bases. CDR3 length equals 11 residues. Germline V lookup: CDR1 SEHNR, CDR2 FQNEAQ (reference sequence). The CDR3 coding sequence is TGTGCCAGCAGCTTGGGTCTCGAGCAGTACTTC. As protein: CASSLGLEQYF.

In its sample, this clonotype was seen many times. The chain recombines TRBV15 with TRBJ1-1; D call uncertain. This CDR3 comprises 14 residues. Per germline, CDR1 LNHNV and CDR2 YYDKDF (reference sequence). V lost 1 base, J lost 3 bases, and 9 bases lay in between. The CDR3 nucleotides read TGTGCCACCAGCAGAGTTGGTTCTCACACTGAAGCTTTCTTT. Its translation: CATSRVGSHTEAFF.

This clonotype was detected many times. V is TRBV4-2 and J is TRBJ2-3; 9 nucleotides match TRBD1. V shed 4 bases, J shed 3 bases, and the junction held 2 bases outside the gene matches. The germline V gene encodes CDR1 LGHNA and CDR2 YNFKEQ. The length of the CDR3 is 14 residues. The chain's CDR3 is CASSPDRGTDTQYF. CDR3 DNA: TGTGCCAGCAGCCCCGACAGGGGGACAGATACGCAGTATTTT.

In its sample, this clonotype was seen many times. The chain has TRBV5-1 and TRBJ2-3; tentative D call: TRBD2 (6 bases). This CDR3 is built from 16 residues. In germline, CDR1 is SGHRS, CDR2 YFSETQ. Trimming took 0 bases from V and 2 from J, leaving 13 bases between them. The CDR3 spells CASSLARDFITDTQYF. DNA of the CDR3: TGCGCCAGCAGCTTGGCAAGGGACTTCATCACAGATACGCAGTATTTT.

This chain joins TRBV5-4 and TRBJ2-1; TRBD2 matches 9 bases. Trimming took 0 bases from V and 7 from J; bases not matched to a gene: 8. The CDR3 contains 16 residues. Germline CDR1 is SGHNT and CDR2 is YYREEE (reference sequence). CDR3 protein: CASSLVLSTSGNEQFF. The CDR3 nucleotides are TGTGCCAGCAGCTTGGTTTTGTCGACTAGCGGAAATGAGCAGTTCTTC.

This clonotype was picked up many times. The chain employs TRBV5-1 and TRBJ2-5; 7 bases map to TRBD1. The V segment lost 0 bases and the J segment 3 bases; nucleotides outside the gene matches: 11. Germline CDR1 SGHRS, CDR2 YFSETQ. The length of the CDR3 is 17 residues. The CDR3 coding sequence is TGCGCCAGCAGCTTGGGGACAGGAACTTACCCTAAAGAGACCCAGTACTTC. This sequence encodes CASSLGTGTYPKETQYF.

A remark on this clonotype: One end of the junction does not line up with germline, which may come from a read error. The rearrangement links TRBV10-3 to TRBJ2-1; D gene ambiguous. Germline CDR1 is ENHRY and CDR2 is SYGVKD. CDR3 length: 15 residues. The CDR3 nucleotides read TGTGCCAGCAGTGGGCAGACAAGCTCCTACAATGAGCAGTTCTTC. As protein: CASSGQTSSYNEQFF.

This clonotype was seen many times. The chain recombines TRBV20-1 with TRBJ2-1; TRBD2 aligns across 13 bases. V was clipped by 5 bases and J by 1 base; unmatched bases: 5. The CDR3 runs to 16 residues. Germline V gene data show CDR1 as DFQATT and CDR2 as SNEGSKA (reference sequence). As DNA, the CDR3 is TGCAGTGCTGGACTAGCGGGAGCTCGATCCTACAATGAGCAGTTCTTC. Amino acids: CSAGLAGARSYNEQFF.

This clonotype was recorded many times. The J gene is TRBJ2-5, the V gene TRBV20-1; 10 nucleotides match TRBD2. CDR3 length: 14 amino acids. V gave up 3 bases and J gave up 7 bases; unmatched junction bases: 8. Germline CDR1 and CDR2: DFQATT and SNEGSKA (reference sequence). CDR3 region: CSASPGLAPGTQYF. The CDR3 region has the DNA TGCAGTGCTAGCCCGGGACTAGCGCCCGGGACCCAGTACTTC.

This clonotype is large. The chain recombines TRBV20-1 with TRBJ2-1, with a weak D call TRBD2 (6 bases). The CDR3 is made up of 14 amino acids. V was trimmed by 1 base and J by 6 bases, leaving 13 bases between them. The germline V gene has CDR1 DFQATT and CDR2 SNEGSKA (reference sequence). The CDR3 nucleotides read TGCAGTGCTAGAGGTTTAATCGGGGGCAATGAGCAGTTCTTC. Protein: CSARGLIGGNEQFF.

As regards this clonotype: A much larger clone lies one base from this, so it may be a read error. This chain joins TRBV20-1 and TRBJ2-1, with 11 positions matching TRBD2. J was trimmed by 2 bases and V by 5 bases; bases with no gene match: 17. The germline gives CDR1 DFQATT, CDR2 SNEGSKA (reference sequence). The CDR3 has 19 residues. The CDR3 loop is CSAQGRFPLAGGAYNEQFF. The CDR3 DNA reads TGCAGTGCTCAGGGGCGGTTTCCCTTAGCGGGAGGGGCCTACAATGAGCAGTTCTTC.